Below are 7 T cell receptor beta chains sequenced from a single sample in a study of long-term antiretroviral therapy in people with HIV. The run of the v3.0 immunoSEQ assay was at survey level. Assay: immunoSEQ multiplex PCR; the TCRdb copy retains only in-frame clones and omits some. The sample consists of 35,000 or so clones, around 94% of them appearing once. The input for sequencing was unsorted PBMCs, taken 4.1 years after starting antiretroviral therapy. The receptor set was obtained from a woman aged 45 to 65 with HIV.

The chain recombines TRBV12-5 with TRBJ2-1; no reliable D call. The CDR3 length is 15 residues. CDR1 and CDR2 from the germline V gene are LGHNT and FRNRAP. The V end was cut by 1 base, the J end by 6 bases, with 13 bases between. This CDR3 reads CASGLGVQIRNEQFF. DNA for the CDR3: TGTGCTAGTGGTTTGGGCGTACAGATACGCAATGAGCAGTTCTTC.

This chain connects TRBV27 to TRBJ1-2; D may be TRBD1 (5 bases). CDR3 length: 17 amino acids. Germline assignment: CDR1 MNHEY and CDR2 SMNVEV (reference sequence). Trimming took 1 base from V and 0 from J, leaving 15 bases between them. CDR3 residues: CASSLFPGLGANYGYTF. CDR3 nucleotides: TGTGCCAGCAGTTTATTCCCAGGGCTCGGAGCTAACTATGGCTACACCTTC.

The chain joins TRBV6-5 to TRBJ2-7; possible D gene TRBD1, 6 bases. V was shortened by 0 bases and J by 2 bases, with 14 bases between the two germline ends. The germline V gene encodes CDR1 MNHEY and CDR2 SVGAGI. This CDR3 is 16 amino acids long. The CDR3 reads CASSYSGRGYPYEQYF. The DNA for the CDR3 is TGTGCCAGCAGTTACTCGGGCAGGGGTTACCCCTACGAGCAGTACTTC.

The count of this clone is one. This chain connects TRBV7-3 to TRBJ2-6, with unresolved D. There are 17 residues in the CDR3. V was pared by 0 bases and J by 0 bases, with 9 bases between. CDR1 SGHTA and CDR2 FQGTGA come from the germline V gene. DNA for the CDR3: TGTGCCAGCAGCTTAACGCCCCCGGGCTCTGGGGCCAACGTCCTGACTTTC. Protein: CASSLTPPGSGANVLTF.

This chain links TRBV6-1 with TRBJ1-6; D is perhaps TRBD1 (6 bases). This CDR3 is 15 amino acids long. Looked up from germline, CDR1 is MNHNS and CDR2 is SASEGT. Trimming took 5 bases from V and 7 from J, leaving 15 bases between them. This CDR3 reads CASSSNRVGNSPLHF. The CDR3 nucleotides are TGTGCCAGCAGTTCTAACAGGGTTGGGAATTCACCCCTCCACTTT.

The rearrangement uses TRBV11-2 and TRBJ1-2; no reliable D call. CDR1 and CDR2 from the germline V gene are SGHAT and FQNNGV. This CDR3 has 14 amino acids. V lost 1 base, J lost 6 bases, and 12 bases lay in between. This CDR3 reads CASSLGWGKDGYTF. CDR3 DNA: TGTGCCAGCAGCTTAGGGTGGGGAAAAGATGGCTACACCTTC.

This chain links TRBV13 with TRBJ2-1, with TRBD2 matching over 11 bases. The CDR3 has 16 residues. CDR1 and CDR2 (germline): PRHDT, FYEKMQ (reference sequence). Losses at the gene ends were 6 bases for V and 7 bases for J; bases not matched to a gene: 11. The chain's CDR3 is CASRFSSGGALNEQFF. In DNA form, the CDR3 reads TGTGCCAGCAGATTTAGTAGCGGGGGGGCCTTAAATGAGCAGTTCTTC.